The present entry profiles one TCR beta chain with its context. This entry belongs to a study of blood T cell repertoires in COVID-19. Study summary: Acute and convalescent COVID-19 samples came from the United States, Italy and Spain. The cDNA or gDNA used as material had been derived from T cells, B-cell-depleted T cells, or PBMCs.

In the original workflow: Quantification of nucleated cells was approximated via reference gene primer amplification. Only in-frame clones appear in the TCRdb table, and some are missing; sequencing was by immunoSEQ multiplex PCR. V, J and clone size are those of that table, while D and trimming were read from the DNA. The sample has 60,000 to 85,000 clones, 84% seen once; the top ten hold 36%. The CDR3 loop spans 17 amino acids. Trimming shortened V by 4 bases and J by 0 bases, and 19 bases separated the two germline ends. In germline, CDR1 is SGHNT, CDR2 YYREEE (reference sequence). This chain links TRBV5-4 with TRBJ2-5; a possible D gene is TRBD1 (6 bases). Sequences were obtained from peripheral blood. The TCR originated in a man aged 65 to 85 with acute or convalescent COVID-19. Here the CDR3 reads CASSEGTFSSYQETQYF. DNA for the CDR3: TGTGCCAGCAGCGAGGGGACATTCTCCTCGTACCAAGAGACCCAGTACTTC.